This T cell receptor (beta chain) is from a study of OX40 agonist ivuxolimab in advanced cancers. V was clipped by 5 bases and J by 8 bases; unmatched bases: 10. The CDR3 has 15 residues. The germline V gene has CDR1 SGHRS and CDR2 YFSETQ. Profiling relied on immunoSEQ multiplex PCR, and the TCRdb table lists in-frame clones only, not all of them. The sample yields around 80,000 clones, 70% to 90% seen once. The chain combines TRBV5-1 with TRBJ1-4; TRBD1 agrees at 9 bases. This receptor was taken from an adult with an advanced solid tumor such as melanoma, head and neck, liver or kidney cancer. This sample comprised CD4+ or CD8+ T cells sorted from blood, obtained in a trial of the OX40 agonist ivuxolimab. The DNA for the CDR3 is TGCGCCAGCAGTATACAGGGGGCGCCAGGAGAAAAACTGTTTTTT. Its translation is CASSIQGAPGEKLFF.